This is a list of T cell receptor beta chains from one sample in a study of blood T cell repertoires in COVID-19. TCRdb's copy holds only in-frame clones and misses some; the assay was immunoSEQ multiplex PCR. Here the sample spans around 330,000 clones, 85% being singletons. The sequenced material came from PBMCs or T cells enriched from blood (not recorded which). The receptors come from a woman under 40 who had been exposed to COVID-19. Both conserved end residues are part of each CDR3. Each record gives: V gene, D gene, J gene, CDR3 length, clone size, CDR3 DNA, CDR3 protein. A D gene is named only where the DNA matches it firmly. Clone size is shown for a subset of rows, as once, few, many or a class of expanded clone.

TRBV4-1	TRBD2	TRBJ2-4	16	NA	TGCGCCAGCAGCCCCGGACTAGCGGTAGCCAAAAACATTCAGTACTTC	CASSPGLAVAKNIQYF
TRBV27	NA	TRBJ2-3	15	NA	TGTGCCAGCAGTCAGGGATTGACAGGCACAGATACGCAGTATTTT	CASSQGLTGTDTQYF
TRBV5-6	NA	TRBJ2-1	15	NA	TGTGCCAGCAACTTTGCGGGACTTACATACAATGAGCAGTTCTTC	CASNFAGLTYNEQFF
TRBV7-2	NA	TRBJ2-1	15	NA	TGTGCCAGCACCTCTTTGTGGGGGGGCGGCAATGAGCAGTTCTTC	CASTSLWGGGNEQFF
TRBV6-2/TRBV6-3	TRBD1	TRBJ1-2	17	NA	TGTGCCAGCAGTCCCTTCGGGACAGGCCTCTCTAACTATGGCTACACCTTC	CASSPFGTGLSNYGYTF
TRBV10-3	TRBD2	TRBJ2-2	15	NA	TGTGCCATCAGTTCTAGCGGGGGGTGGACCGGGGAGCTGTTTTTT	CAISSSGGWTGELFF
TRBV6-5	TRBD1	TRBJ1-2	12	NA	TGTGCCAGCAGACAGACAGGGTATGGCTACACCTTC	CASRQTGYGYTF
TRBV13	NA	TRBJ1-5	13	NA	TGTGCCAGCAGCTTTGAGAGCAATCAGCCCCAGCATTTT	CASSFESNQPQHF
TRBV9	TRBD2	TRBJ2-3	17	NA	TGTGCCAGCAGCGTAGGGACTAGCGGGAGGGCCATAGATACGCAGTATTTT	CASSVGTSGRAIDTQYF
TRBV11-1	NA	TRBJ2-6	14	NA	TGTGCCAGCAGCTTTCCGGGGGGCCTTAGCGTCCTGACTTTC	CASSFPGGLSVLTF
TRBV20-1	NA	TRBJ2-1	14	NA	TGCAGTGCTAGTAGGTCGGAGATCTACAATGAGCAGTTCTTC	CSASRSEIYNEQFF
TRBV11-2	NA	TRBJ2-7	15	NA	TGTGCCAGCAGCTTGTCAGGGGTGAGGGGCGACGAGCAGTACTTC	CASSLSGVRGDEQYF
TRBV3-1/TRBV3-2	TRBD1	TRBJ1-4	17	NA	TGTGCCAGCAGCCAAGGGACAGGGGGAGCAACTAATGAAAAACTGTTTTTT	CASSQGTGGATNEKLFF
TRBV27	TRBD1	TRBJ1-2	15	NA	TGTGCCAGTTCCCGGGACAGCTCCACTAACTATGGCTACACCTTC	CASSRDSSTNYGYTF
TRBV27	NA	TRBJ2-6	15	NA	TGTGCCAGCAGTCCGTCGAGTTTTGGGGCCAACGTCCTGACTTTC	CASSPSSFGANVLTF
TRBV28	NA	TRBJ2-5	14	NA	TGTGCCAGCAGCAATGGGGGGAGCTCGGAGACCCAGTACTTC	CASSNGGSSETQYF
TRBV7-9	TRBD2	TRBJ2-7	15	NA	TGTGCCAGCAGCCACTTAGCGGGAACTTCCTACGAGCAGTACTTC	CASSHLAGTSYEQYF
TRBV7-9	NA	TRBJ1-4	15	NA	TGTGCCAGCAGCTTAGCGCGGGGGGCTGATGAAAAACTGTTTTTT	CASSLARGADEKLFF
TRBV5-8	TRBD2	TRBJ2-1	15	NA	TGTGCCAGCAGCTTGGGGACTAGCCGCGGCAATGAGCAGTTCTTC	CASSLGTSRGNEQFF
TRBV5-1	TRBD2	TRBJ2-7	17	NA	TGCGCCAGCAGCTTGGAAGTTAGCGGGGGGAGCCCCTACGAGCAGTACTTC	CASSLEVSGGSPYEQYF
TRBV3-1/TRBV3-2	NA	TRBJ2-5	14	NA	TGTGCCAGCAGCCAAGATGCGGGGAGACAGACCCAGTACTTC	CASSQDAGRQTQYF
TRBV23-1	TRBD1	TRBJ2-7	15	NA	TGCGCCAGCAGCCCAGGGACAGCCTTACCCTACGAGCAGTACTTC	CASSPGTALPYEQYF
TRBV7-3	TRBD1	TRBJ1-2	14	NA	TGTGCCAGCAGCCCCGGGGACAGGGACTATGGCTACACCTTC	CASSPGDRDYGYTF
TRBV18	TRBD1	TRBJ1-6	17	NA	TGTGCCAGCTCACCACCGCTGGACAGGGGGCGGCTCCTCTCCCTCCACTTT	CASSPPLDRGRLLSLHF
TRBV6-5	NA	TRBJ2-7	14	once	TGTGCCAGCAGTCAACAGGGTCCACCCTACGAGCAGTACTTC	CASSQQGPPYEQYF
TRBV9	NA	TRBJ1-3	17	NA	TGTGCCAGCAGCGTGGGCGACAGTTCCGCCTCTGGAAACACCATATATTTT	CASSVGDSSASGNTIYF
TRBV6-6	NA	TRBJ2-5	14	NA	TGTGCCAGCAGGTCGACTAGTGGTCTTGAGACCCAGTACTTC	CASRSTSGLETQYF
TRBV7-8	TRBD2	TRBJ2-1	14	NA	TGTGCCAGCAGCTCCCTAGCGGGGGGTGGTGAGCAGTTCTTC	CASSSLAGGGEQFF
TRBV19	NA	TRBJ1-1	14	NA	TGTGCCAGTATCCAGACAGCCTCCAACACTGAAGCTTTCTTT	CASIQTASNTEAFF
TRBV11-2	TRBD1	TRBJ1-1	12	NA	TGTGCCAGCAGCTTAGCAGGGGGTGAAGCTTTCTTT	CASSLAGGEAFF
TRBV7-9	TRBD1	TRBJ1-3	16	few	TGTGCCAGCAGCCCAGCATTGGACAGGGGTGGAAACACCATATATTTT	CASSPALDRGGNTIYF
TRBV4-3	NA	TRBJ2-3	14	NA	TGCGCCAGCAGCCAAGAGGAGGGCGCGGATACGCAGTATTTT	CASSQEEGADTQYF
TRBV28	TRBD1	TRBJ2-5	15	NA	TGTGCCAGCAGTAAGCCGACAGGGGGCGCGGAGACCCAGTACTTC	CASSKPTGGAETQYF
TRBV7-9	TRBD1	TRBJ1-4	14	NA	TGTGCCAGCAGCCCGGACAGGGGGGGTGAAAAACTGTTTTTT	CASSPDRGGEKLFF
TRBV12-3/TRBV12-4	TRBD1	TRBJ2-4	13	NA	TGTGCCAGCAGTTATGGACAGGGCTACATTCAGTACTTC	CASSYGQGYIQYF
TRBV7-2	TRBD1	TRBJ1-1	19	NA	TGTGCCAGCCGTCAATCGGGACAGGACTTTAAGAGCGTGAACACTGAAGCTTTCTTT	CASRQSGQDFKSVNTEAFF
TRBV5-1	TRBD1	TRBJ2-5	16	NA	TGCGCCAGCAGCTTAACAGGGGGCCAGTACCAAGAGACCCAGTACTTC	CASSLTGGQYQETQYF
TRBV24-1	TRBD2	TRBJ2-1	17	NA	TGTGCCACCAGTGACCGTACTAGCGGGGGGTCCTACAATGAGCAGTTCTTC	CATSDRTSGGSYNEQFF
TRBV5-5	TRBD1	TRBJ1-5	16	NA	TGTGCCAGCAGCACCCGGGACAGCCCTAGCAATCAGCCCCAGCATTTT	CASSTRDSPSNQPQHF
TRBV6-2/TRBV6-3	NA	TRBJ1-5	14	NA	TGTGCCAGCAGTTCGGCAGGTAGCAATCAGCCCCAGCATTTT	CASSSAGSNQPQHF
TRBV6-6	TRBD2	TRBJ2-1	17	NA	TGTGCCAGCAGACGACACCACCCAGCGGGGCCTGTTGATGAGCAGTTCTTC	CASRRHHPAGPVDEQFF
TRBV7-8	NA	TRBJ1-2	18	NA	TGTGCCAGCAGCTTAGCGACCCTCAACGGGGTGATGCTGAATGGCTACACCTTC	CASSLATLNGVMLNGYTF
TRBV24-1	TRBD1	TRBJ1-5	15	few	TGTGCCACCAGTGGGGGAGGACAGGGACATCAGCCCCAGCATTTT	CATSGGGQGHQPQHF
TRBV28	NA	TRBJ1-4	14	NA	TGTGCCAGCAGGTGGACTCTCCCGGGTGAAAAACTGTTTTTT	CASRWTLPGEKLFF
TRBV21-1	NA	TRBJ1-1	15	NA	TGTGCCAGCAGCAAAGAAGGACAGGGGAACACTGAAGCTTTCTTT	CASSKEGQGNTEAFF
TRBV27	NA	TRBJ1-1	14	NA	TGTGCCAGCAGTTGGAGAGAGATCCTCACTGAAGCTTTCTTT	CASSWREILTEAFF
TRBV7-8	NA	TRBJ1-6	17	NA	TGTGCCAGCAGCCACCCCAGGGGAGAATCCTATAATTCACCCCTCCACTTT	CASSHPRGESYNSPLHF
TRBV6-5	TRBD1	TRBJ2-7	13	NA	TGTGCCAGCTTATGGGACAGCTCCTACGAGCAGTACTTC	CASLWDSSYEQYF
TRBV7-8	NA	TRBJ2-5	17	NA	TGTGCCAGCAGGTTATGGAGGAAAGAGGGGGTTTCGGAGACCCAGTACTTC	CASRLWRKEGVSETQYF
TRBV4-3	NA	TRBJ1-1	15	NA	TGCGCCAGCAGCCAAGAGGTACTTATGAACACTGAAGCTTTCTTT	CASSQEVLMNTEAFF
TRBV11-2	NA	TRBJ2-1	14	NA	TGTGCCAGCAGCCCGGTAGGACTGTACAATGAGCAGTTCTTC	CASSPVGLYNEQFF
TRBV18	TRBD1	TRBJ1-1	18	NA	TGTGCCAGCTCACCGATGTCGGACAGGCGTCTATTGAACACTGAAGCTTTCTTT	CASSPMSDRRLLNTEAFF
TRBV7-2	NA	TRBJ1-2	13	NA	TGTGCCAGCAGCTTTACGGGGGAATATGGCTACACCTTC	CASSFTGEYGYTF
TRBV19	TRBD1	TRBJ2-7	11	NA	TGTGCCAGTAGGACAGGGTCCGAGCAGTACTTC	CASRTGSEQYF
TRBV7-2	NA	TRBJ1-6	16	NA	TGTGCCAGCAGCTTAGAGGGGGTAGGGTATAATTCACCCCTCCACTTT	CASSLEGVGYNSPLHF